Sequencing of this T cell receptor beta chain was carried out in a study of T cell responses to AZD1222 COVID-19 vaccine. Only in-frame clones appear in the TCRdb table, and some are missing; sequencing was by immunoSEQ multiplex PCR. This table holds some 130,000 clones, roughly 90% found once. Sequences were derived from peripheral blood, sampled 28 days after the second AZD1222 dose. The receptor's source is an adult who received the AZD1222 COVID-19 vaccine.

For the CDR3, the DNA is TGTGCCAGCAGCCCAGGACAAGGGGGGCTGGGGCAGCCCCAGCATTTT. Residues: CASSPGQGGLGQPQHF. The J gene is TRBJ1-5, the V gene TRBV7-2; TRBD1 might be the D (6 bases). Germline CDR1 SGHTA, CDR2 FQGNSA. There are 16 residues in the CDR3. The V end lost 5 bases, the J end lost 7 bases, and 21 bases lay between the germline ends.